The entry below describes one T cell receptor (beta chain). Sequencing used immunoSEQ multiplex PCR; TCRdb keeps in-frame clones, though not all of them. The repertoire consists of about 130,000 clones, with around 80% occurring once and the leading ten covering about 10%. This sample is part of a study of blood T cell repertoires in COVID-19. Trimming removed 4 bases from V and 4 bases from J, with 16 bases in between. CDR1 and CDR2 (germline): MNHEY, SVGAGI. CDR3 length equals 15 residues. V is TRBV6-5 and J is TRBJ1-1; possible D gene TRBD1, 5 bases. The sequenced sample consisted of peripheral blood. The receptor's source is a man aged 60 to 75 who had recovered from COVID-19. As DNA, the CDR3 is TGTGCCAGCAGTTCCCAGGGTGCGATACTCACTGAAGCTTTCTTT. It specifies CASSSQGAILTEAFF.